What follows are 17 T cell receptor beta chains derived from one specimen sequenced in a study of blood T cell repertoires in COVID-19. Sequenced by immunoSEQ multiplex PCR; TCRdb stores in-frame clones only, minus some. This table has around 160,000 clones, about four fifths appearing once. Sequencing was performed on peripheral blood. Receptors were obtained from a woman older than 75 with acute or convalescent COVID-19.

V is TRBV6-6 and J is TRBJ1-1; unclear D gene. CDR3 length: 15 amino acids. CDR1 MNHNY and CDR2 SVGAGI come from the germline V gene (reference sequence). V lost 2 bases to trimming and J lost 1 base, with 11 bases between them. The CDR3 region has the DNA TGTGCCAGCAGTTACGACGTCGGCGGGAACACTGAAGCTTTCTTT. Its translation: CASSYDVGGNTEAFF.

The chain uses TRBV30 and TRBJ1-1; D gene ambiguous. The CDR3 totals 14 residues. The ends were cut back, 3 bases at V and 0 bases at J, with 11 bases in the middle. Germline assignment: CDR1 GTSNPN and CDR2 SVGIG (reference sequence). DNA of the CDR3: TGTGCCTGGAGCCGTCTTATTCTGAACACTGAAGCTTTCTTT. This sequence encodes CAWSRLILNTEAFF.

The chain recombines TRBV30 with TRBJ1-4; D unresolved. The germline V gene has CDR1 GTSNPN and CDR2 SVGIG (reference sequence). The CDR3 loop spans 13 amino acids. Deletions cut 2 bases from V and 5 bases from J, with 9 bases between. Here the CDR3 DNA reads TGTGCCTGGAGTTCGCAGATAAATGAAAAACTGTTTTTT. Its protein is CAWSSQINEKLFF. Full variable domain (outside the CDR3, taken from reference TRBV30 and TRBJ1-4): SQTIHQWPATLVQPVGSPLSLECTVEGTSNPNLYWYRQAAGRGLQLLFYSVGIGQISSEVPQNLSASRPQDRQFILSSKKLLLSDSGFYLCAWSSQINEKLFFGSGTQLSVL.

This chain uses TRBV6-5 with TRBJ1-2; 9 nucleotides agree with TRBD1. The germline CDR1 and CDR2 sequences are MNHEY and SVGAGI. The CDR3 sequence is 15 residues long. The J segment lost 2 bases and the V segment lost 2 bases, leaving 3 bases of the junction unmatched. CDR3 protein: CASSYRDRDNYGYTF. The CDR3 region has the DNA TGTGCCAGCAGTTACCGGGACAGGGACAACTATGGCTACACCTTC.

The CDR3 DNA sequence: TGTGCCAGCAGCCCGTTAAGCTTCCTCGGGGACTATGGCTACACCTTC. Residues: CASSPLSFLGDYGYTF. The chain employs TRBV11-2 and TRBJ1-2; D remains unclear. CDR3 length: 16 amino acids. CDR1 and CDR2 (germline): SGHAT, FQNNGV. V lost 5 bases and J 3 bases, leaving 19 bases between the germline ends.

In DNA form, the CDR3 reads TGTGCCAGCTCACTTTCGGCCGGGACATCAGGGACAGATACGCAGTATTTT. Residues: CASSLSAGTSGTDTQYF. The chain combines TRBV18 with TRBJ2-3; possible D gene TRBD1, 6 bases. The CDR3 contains 17 residues. Germline CDR1 KGHSH, CDR2 LQKENI. The ends were cut back, 4 bases at V and 3 bases at J, with 20 bases in the middle.

The CDR3 loop is CASSARTGYYNEQFF. DNA for the CDR3: TGTGCCAGCAGTGCCAGGACAGGGTATTACAATGAGCAGTTCTTC. This chain links TRBV25-1 with TRBJ2-1; 8 nucleotides agree with TRBD1. J gave up 4 bases and V 4 bases, and 6 bases lay outside the gene matches. The length of the CDR3 is 15 residues. Per germline, CDR1 MGHDK and CDR2 SYGVNS.

This clone has ten or more counts. The germline gene is not matched at one end of the junction; a read error may be the cause. The CDR3 nucleotides are TGTGCCAGCAGCCTGAGACAGTCCCCGAATAACAACTTT. Protein: CASSLRQSPNNNF. V is TRBV4-2 and J is TRBJ1-1; TRBD1 is a possible D gene (5 bases). This CDR3 is built from 13 residues. Germline-derived CDR1 and CDR2 are LGHNA and YNFKEQ.

This clone was seen a handful of times. The J gene is TRBJ1-1, the V gene TRBV9; 11 bases match TRBD1. The germline V gene has CDR1 SGDLS and CDR2 YYNGEE. This CDR3 is built from 16 residues. Trimming at V came to 4 bases and at J to 4 bases, leaving 9 bases not matched to a gene. CDR3 sequence reads: CASSSRRTGGITEAFF. The DNA of the CDR3 is TGTGCCAGCAGCTCCCGAAGGACAGGGGGCATCACTGAAGCTTTCTTT.

The J gene is TRBJ1-1, the V gene TRBV19; D not certain. This CDR3 has 14 residues. From germline, CDR1 is LNHDA and CDR2 SQIVND (reference sequence). Trimming removed 7 bases at V and 1 base at J, with 13 bases between. The CDR3 coding sequence is TGTGCCAGTATGTCCGGACTCCCGAACACTGAAGCTTTCTTT. Its translation: CASMSGLPNTEAFF.

With regard to this clone: Mismatch with germline at one junction end may stem from a read error. The chain carries TRBV3-1 (or the pseudogene TRBV3-2) and TRBJ2-7, with 7 positions matching TRBD2. Germline assignment: CDR1 LGHDT and CDR2 YNNKEL (reference sequence). This CDR3 contains 11 residues. CDR3 coding DNA: TGTGCCAGCAGCCGAGGGACTAAGGTCGACTTC. Translation gives CASSRGTKVDF.

The chain employs TRBV19 and TRBJ1-2, with D perhaps matching TRBD1 (5 bases). The CDR3 consists of 12 residues. In germline, CDR1 is LNHDA, CDR2 SQIVND (reference sequence). V lost 7 bases and J lost 4, with 10 bases in between. The CDR3 spells CASTPQGYGYTF. In DNA form, the CDR3 reads TGTGCCAGTACCCCTCAGGGCTATGGCTACACCTTC. The whole variable domain, remainder taken from reference TRBV19 and TRBJ1-2, is DGGITQSPKYLFRKEGQNVTLSCEQNLNHDAMYWYRQDPGQGLRLIYYSQIVNDFQKGDIAEGYSVSREKKESFPLTVTSAQKNPTAFYLCASTPQGYGYTFGSGTRLTVV.

This sequence joins TRBV5-1 and TRBJ2-5, with 9 bases aligning to TRBD2. The J segment lost 3 bases and the V segment lost 5 bases, leaving 8 bases of the junction unmatched. In germline, CDR1 is SGHRS, CDR2 YFSETQ. This CDR3 spans 15 amino acids. The CDR3 nucleotides are TGCGCCAGCAGGGTAGCGGGGGCCGGGGAAGAGACCCAGTACTTC. This translates into CASRVAGAGEETQYF.

The genes are TRBV15 and TRBJ2-7, with a tentative D call TRBD1 (6 bases). The CDR3 is 15 residues long. The V end was cut by 0 bases, the J end by 5 bases, with 14 bases between. Germline V gives CDR1 LNHNV, CDR2 YYDKDF (reference sequence). The CDR3 reads CATSRELRGTNEQYF. CDR3 nucleotide sequence: TGTGCCACCAGCAGAGAGCTTAGGGGGACCAACGAGCAGTACTTC.

This clone was detected only a few times. V gene TRBV7-9 combines with J gene TRBJ2-7, with D uncertain. Trimming shortened V by 3 bases and J by 2 bases, and 14 bases separated the two germline ends. Germline values: CDR1 SEHNR, CDR2 FQNEAQ (reference sequence). The CDR3 has 15 amino acids. CDR3 sequence (DNA): TGTGCCAGCAGCTTCGGCCAGCCGAGCGCCTACGAGCAGTACTTC. Amino acids: CASSFGQPSAYEQYF.

CDR3 coding DNA: TGTGCCAGCAGTGAAGGGACTAGCGGGAGCGGTCTACAAGAGACCCAGTACTTC. Protein product: CASSEGTSGSGLQETQYF. This sequence joins TRBV6-1 and TRBJ2-5, with 13 bases lining up with TRBD2. The V gene end was trimmed by 1 base and the J gene end by 2 bases; junction bases not matched to a gene: 7. Per the germline V gene, CDR1 is MNHNS and CDR2 is SASEGT. The CDR3 length is 18 residues.

The V and J genes are TRBV2 and TRBJ1-1; 7 bases fit TRBD1. V trimming: 8 bases; J trimming: 5 bases; junction bases outside the gene matches: 8. The CDR3 length is 13 residues. The germline V gene encodes CDR1 SNHLY and CDR2 FYNNEI. The CDR3 protein is CASCGQVETEAFF. The CDR3 DNA reads as TGTGCCAGCTGTGGACAGGTTGAGACTGAAGCTTTCTTT.